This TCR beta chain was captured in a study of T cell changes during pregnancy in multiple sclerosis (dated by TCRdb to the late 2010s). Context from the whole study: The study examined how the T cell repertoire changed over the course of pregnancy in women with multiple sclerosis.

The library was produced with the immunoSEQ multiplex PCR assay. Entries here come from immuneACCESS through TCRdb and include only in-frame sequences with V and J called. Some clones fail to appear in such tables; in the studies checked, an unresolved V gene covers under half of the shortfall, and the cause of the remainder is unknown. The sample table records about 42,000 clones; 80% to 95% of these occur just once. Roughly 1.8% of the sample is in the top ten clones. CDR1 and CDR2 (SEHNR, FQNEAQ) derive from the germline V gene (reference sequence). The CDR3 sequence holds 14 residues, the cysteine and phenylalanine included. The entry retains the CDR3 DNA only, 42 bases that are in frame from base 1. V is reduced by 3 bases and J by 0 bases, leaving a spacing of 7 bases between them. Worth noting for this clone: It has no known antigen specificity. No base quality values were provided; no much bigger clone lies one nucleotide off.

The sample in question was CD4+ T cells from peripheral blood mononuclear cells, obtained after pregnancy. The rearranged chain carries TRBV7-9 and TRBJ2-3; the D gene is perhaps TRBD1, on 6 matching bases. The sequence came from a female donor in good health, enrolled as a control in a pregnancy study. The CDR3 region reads CASSFTGSTDTQYF. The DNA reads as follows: TGTGCCAGCAGCTTCACAGGGAGCACAGATACGCAGTATTTT.